This T cell receptor (beta chain) comes out of a study of shared clonotypes between healthy human individuals (dated by TCRdb to about 2020). In terms of the full investigation: The cohort included a few men and a couple of women between 18 and 49 years of age. For each donor, CD4 naive and CD4 memory were each given three plates, CD8 naive was given two plates, and CD8 memory was given one plate. Blood TCR repertoires of five healthy adults were deeply sequenced to estimate repertoire size and the extent of clonotype sharing between individuals. To increase sequencing depth and limit assay-specific biases, different laboratories used diverse techniques to prepare libraries and sequence TCR repertoires. Leukapheresis yielded between about 0.85 and 10 billion PBMCs per donor. Findings and caveats that apply to the study as a whole: Sampling was restricted to blood, and TCR repertoires in tissues likely differ from the TCR repertoires found in blood. Compared with non-shared clonotypes, clonotypes shared by all four sorted-subset donors had higher generation probabilities. Larger estimated clonotype richness was generally found for naive subsets than for memory subsets. Pairwise subsampling indicated that sequencing depth was expected to affect the degree of clonotype sharing among donors. About 4.5% of naive CD4, 3.5% of naive CD8, around 2.3% of memory CD4, and about 0.4% of memory CD8 clonotypes were shared across four donors. Rarefaction of sorted-subset datasets indicated incomplete sequencing despite the large sequencing depth. The small number of donors limited the genetic and exposure-history diversity represented.

Healthy HIV-negative adults with no recently reported acute infections or vaccinations were included as donors. Every donor was a Caucasian adult living in Nashville, Tennessee, USA. Magnetic negative selection was used to enrich CD4+ T cells, after which naive cells were positively selected on CD45RA and the negative fraction became the memory subset. After blood collection by leukapheresis, PBMCs were isolated using Ficoll-Histopaque density gradient centrifugation and then cryopreserved in the vapor phase of liquid nitrogen. Analytical flow cytometry was used to check the purity and quantity of every magnetically sorted T cell population. From each sorted fraction, genomic DNA was isolated and quantified by UV absorbance on a Nanodrop 2000c. CDR1 is given as WNHNN and CDR2 as SYGVQD, both from the germline V gene (reference sequence). V loses 8 bases, J loses 7 bases, and the germline ends lie 18 bases apart. Inclusive of the bounding cysteine and phenylalanine, the CDR3 is 13 residues long. The CDR3 DNA has 39 bases and is translated from base 1.

Using the deep immunoSEQ assay, TCR CDR3 regions were amplified from genomic DNA by multiplex PCR. Extracted genomic DNA from each cell subset was distributed evenly across all wells of several immunoSEQ 96-well plates, and each plate was treated as a replicate. For sorted subsets, 150 to 250 ng genomic DNA, equal to 30,000 to 35,000 T cell genomes, was loaded into each replicate PCR. Purified libraries were measured with a Qubit 3.0 fluorometer, size-checked on a Bioanalyzer 2100, and measured again with the KAPA Library Quantification kit. Each immunoSEQ 96-well plate was sequenced on its own single-read 150-cycle Illumina NextSeq 550 flow cell. As for the authors' bioinformatics: Because the immunoSEQ output included only junctional sequences and no quality scores, the filtering could not be the same as the filtering used for full-length reads. To assign V/J genes and CDR3, sequences were annotated using PyIR, a Python wrapper for IgBLAST v1.9, with IMGT germline references. Reads were removed for weak V/J assignments (E-value above 1e-6), missing CDR3, stop codons, out-of-frame junctions, or ambiguous translated residues. V3J clonotypes were defined as sequences sharing an identical inferred V gene, J gene, and CDR3 amino acid sequence. To compute the percentage overlap between repertoires, the number of shared unique clonotypes was divided by the size of the smaller repertoire. Richness of each repertoire was evaluated using RTK rarefaction, the Chao1 estimator, and Recon v2.1 estimates of unobserved clonotypes. OLGA was used to compute generation probabilities for all TCRbeta clonotypes that the gDNA method yielded from several donors. TCRdb stores this immuneACCESS table with in-frame sequences only. Part of the clones is absent; in the studies checked, under half of the shortfall reflects unresolved V genes, and no reason is known for the rest. That table gives V, J and clone size, and the DNA gave D and trimming. This sample has 2 million or so clones in its table, and 95% of those were observed once. The ten top clones hold approximately 0.13% of the sample.

This clone was counted a single time. The specificity of this receptor is unknown. No base-level quality is on record; no much larger clone is a single base apart. This chain joins TRBV10-1 to TRBJ2-7; the D element might be TRBD1 or TRBD2, as each aligns at 5 bases. The sequenced sample was naive CD4+ T cells sorted from blood. This specimen's cell subset or site label, interpreted: CD45RA+ positively selected. The clonotype comes from a man younger than 35 in good health. The CDR3 protein: CASPPGQFREQYF. In nucleotides, the sequence is TGCGCCAGCCCCCCGGGGCAATTTAGGGAGCAGTACTTC.